Below, one T cell receptor beta chain is given with its context. Its specific antigen is unknown. The input lacks base qualities; no much larger clone sits a single base away. Germline trimming amounts to 5 bases on V and 10 bases on J, with 11 as the count of junction bases outside the gene matches. The CDR3 contains 15 residues, cysteine and phenylalanine counted. The read is trimmed to its CDR3 DNA, 45 bases read in frame from base 1. The germline V gene gives CDR1 as MDHEN and CDR2 as SYDVKM. The data derive from a study of CD8 T cells in Susac syndrome (dated by TCRdb to about 2019). With respect to the entire study: Of the Susac syndrome patients who were sequenced, six had clinically active disease and about eight were in clinical remission. At the time of blood withdrawal, Susac syndrome patients were either therapy-naive, taking corticosteroids (with some also receiving IVIg), or on IVIg alone. Repertoire sequencing was used to test whether CD8+ T cell activation and differentiation in Susac syndrome was antigen driven.

Study-level results and caveats: The study acknowledged that relatively few individuals were included in the TCR sequencing and HLA analysis. The CD4+ T cell repertoire of patients with Susac syndrome showed no detectable clonal expansion.

RNA was extracted using the RNeasy kit, and roughly 0.5 to 1 microgram was reverse transcribed with random hexamers. TCR beta CDR3 regions were amplified with the immunoSEQ multiplex PCR assay covering 54 Vbeta and 13 Jbeta segments. To correct PCR amplification bias, a synthetic template baseline was used for both primer optimization and computational correction. As for how the authors treated the data: Reads were annotated to V, D and J genes according to IMGT and were analyzed with immunoSEQ Analyzer, with only productive sequences retained. Clonality was computed as one minus Shannon entropy normalized by log2 of the number of productive unique sequences. Public and private clones were assessed among the 100 most prevalent clones of each patient and control. Susac-specific clones were defined as absent from healthy and MS cohorts, over a thousand published viral clones and other ImmuneACCESS disease sequences. TCRdb handled the public reads itself, with Q25 trimming in fastp and clone calling in MiXCR, and kept productive beta chains. CDR3 protein sequences are deduplicated, and each keeps its most common genes and DNA. In this record, the V and J calls reflect TCRdb's handling and not the investigators' own analysis. This sample has around 71,000 distinct CDR3 sequences in its table, and about 92% of those were observed once. About 0.14% of the sample comes from the top ten.

High-throughput TCR beta sequencing profiled peripheral blood CD8+ and CD4+ T cells from healthy donors, Susac syndrome patients and multiple sclerosis patients. The Susac syndrome patients fulfilled recently defined diagnostic criteria for definite or probable disease. Bulk CD8+ and CD4+ T cells were purified magnetically by negative isolation, whereas CD8+ TEMRA cells were enriched by FACS. Blood was collected in EDTA tubes and processed within 24 hours, with PBMCs isolated through density gradient centrifugation. PBMCs intended for TCR sequencing were frozen in liquid nitrogen and were later thawed in a 37 degrees C water bath. The sorted or isolated CD4+, CD8+ and CD8+ TEMRA cells reached a purity of at least 90%.

This receptor was obtained from a human donor with Susac syndrome. The chain links TRBV28 with TRBJ1-6; 7 nucleotides in the junction match TRBD1. Sequencing was carried out using CD4+ T cells from PBMCs. The CDR3 protein is CASSPSRRGRSPLHF. The DNA sequence is given as TGTGCCAGCAGTCCCTCTAGAAGGGGGCGATCACCCCTCCACTTT.